This T cell receptor beta chain was identified during a study of T cell changes during pregnancy in multiple sclerosis. The table came from immunoSEQ multiplex PCR; TCRdb's copy has only in-frame clones and leaves some out. Of just under 45,000 clones listed, roughly 92% are singletons. Germline V gene sequence: CDR1 WNHNN, CDR2 SYGVQD (reference sequence). The CDR3 totals 15 residues. Losses at the gene ends were 3 bases for V and 6 bases for J; bases not matched to a gene: 8. This TCR was recovered from a female donor with multiple sclerosis, enrolled in a pregnancy study. The source material was CD4+ T cells from peripheral blood mononuclear cells, sampled in the first trimester of pregnancy. This chain joins TRBV10-1 and TRBJ1-5; 7 nucleotides line up with TRBD1. CDR3 nucleotide sequence: TGCGCCAGCAGTGACGGAGGGGGCAGGGCTCAGCCCCAGCATTTT. Its protein product is CASSDGGGRAQPQHF.